The rows below give T cell receptor beta chains drawn from one sample of a study of cytomegalovirus exposure and HLA in healthy donors. Method: immunoSEQ multiplex PCR; TCRdb's copy keeps in-frame clones and lacks some. In the table there are some 250,000 clones, 82% of which are singletons. The sample was PBMCs. These receptors came from a woman aged 40 to 50 in good health and CMV-seropositive. The CDR3 runs from the conserved cysteine through the conserved F or W. A D gene is named only where the DNA matches it firmly. Size tells how often a clone was seen (once, few, many) or the class of an expanded clone, and some rows leave it out.

J gene	D gene	V gene	clone size	CDR3 protein	CDR3 DNA
TRBJ2-3	TRBD2	TRBV5-6	.	CASSSGTSGTDTQYF	TGTGCCAGCAGCTCCGGGACTAGCGGCACAGATACGCAGTATTTT
TRBJ1-2	TRBD1	TRBV6-1	few	CASTGRGDYGYTF	TGTGCCAGCACCGGCAGGGGGGACTATGGCTACACCTTC
TRBJ2-5	TRBD1	TRBV5-1	.	CASRRTGVETQYF	TGCGCCAGCAGACGGACAGGGGTAGAGACCCAGTACTTC
TRBJ2-3	TRBD2	TRBV27	.	CASSLSGTSIPQYF	TGTGCCAGCAGTTTATCCGGGACTAGCATACCGCAGTATTTT
TRBJ2-3	.	TRBV29-1	.	CSVLPRYTQYF	TGCAGCGTCCTGCCTAGATATACGCAGTATTTT
TRBJ1-3	.	TRBV21-1	.	CASSKVVQGRGFIYTIYF	TGTGCCAGCAGCAAAGTCGTCCAGGGCAGGGGGTTTATATACACCATATATTTT
TRBJ2-7	.	TRBV20-1	once	CSAFFGYGQYF	TGCAGTGCTTTTTTCGGGTATGGGCAGTACTTC
TRBJ1-5	.	TRBV19	.	CASSRQVFSNQPQHF	TGTGCCAGTAGTCGACAGGTTTTTAGCAATCAGCCCCAGCATTTT
TRBJ2-3	TRBD1	TRBV7-9	few	CSSSLRQGVRFVTDTQYF	TGTTCCAGCAGCCTCCGACAGGGGGTACGGTTTGTGACAGATACGCAGTATTTT
TRBJ1-1	.	TRBV5-6	few	CASSLERSDTEAFF	TGTGCCAGCAGCTTGGAGAGGTCGGACACTGAAGCTTTCTTT
TRBJ2-1	.	TRBV7-9	.	CASGLLGNEQFF	TGTGCCAGCGGACTCCTGGGGAATGAGCAGTTCTTC
TRBJ2-5	.	TRBV10-3	.	CAISESISQETQYF	TGTGCCATCAGTGAGTCGATCAGCCAAGAGACCCAGTACTTC
TRBJ1-2	.	TRBV15	once	CATSRDEGDEYNYGYTF	TGTGCCACCAGCAGAGATGAGGGGGACGAATATAACTATGGCTACACCTTC
TRBJ2-2	.	TRBV7-6	.	CASSPQNRPGELFF	TGTGCCAGCAGCCCCCAGAACCGCCCCGGGGAGCTGTTTTTT